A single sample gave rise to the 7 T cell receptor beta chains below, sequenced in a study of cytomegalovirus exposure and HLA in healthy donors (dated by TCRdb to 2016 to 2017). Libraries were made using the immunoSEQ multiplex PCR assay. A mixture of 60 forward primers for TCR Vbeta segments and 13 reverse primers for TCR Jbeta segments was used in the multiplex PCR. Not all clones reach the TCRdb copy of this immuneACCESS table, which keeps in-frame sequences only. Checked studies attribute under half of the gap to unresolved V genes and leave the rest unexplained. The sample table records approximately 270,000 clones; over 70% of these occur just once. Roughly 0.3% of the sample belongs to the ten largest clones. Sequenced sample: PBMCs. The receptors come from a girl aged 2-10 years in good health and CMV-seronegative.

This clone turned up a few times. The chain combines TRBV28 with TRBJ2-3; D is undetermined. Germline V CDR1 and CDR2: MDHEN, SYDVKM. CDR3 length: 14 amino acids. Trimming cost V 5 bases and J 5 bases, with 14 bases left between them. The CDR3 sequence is CASSNTVLEDTQYF. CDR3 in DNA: TGTGCCAGCAGTAACACAGTTTTGGAAGATACGCAGTATTTT.

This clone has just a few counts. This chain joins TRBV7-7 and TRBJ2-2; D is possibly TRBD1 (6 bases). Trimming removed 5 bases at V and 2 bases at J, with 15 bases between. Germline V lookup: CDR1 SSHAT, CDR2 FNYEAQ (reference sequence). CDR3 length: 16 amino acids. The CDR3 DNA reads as TGTGCCAGCAGCCAAGGGGACAATTTCAACACCGGGGAGCTGTTTTTT. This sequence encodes CASSQGDNFNTGELFF.

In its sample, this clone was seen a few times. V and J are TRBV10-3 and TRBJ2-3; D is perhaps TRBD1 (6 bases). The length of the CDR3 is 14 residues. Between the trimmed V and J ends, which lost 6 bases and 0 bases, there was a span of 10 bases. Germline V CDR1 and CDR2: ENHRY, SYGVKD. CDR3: CAISWTVSTDTQYF. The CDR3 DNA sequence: TGTGCCATCAGCTGGACAGTTAGCACAGATACGCAGTATTTT.

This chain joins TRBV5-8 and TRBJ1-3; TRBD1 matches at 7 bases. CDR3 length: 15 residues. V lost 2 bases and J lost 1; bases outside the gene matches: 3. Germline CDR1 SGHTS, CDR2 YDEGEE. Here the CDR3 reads CASSFEQGSGNTIYF. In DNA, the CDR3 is TGTGCCAGCAGCTTCGAACAGGGGTCTGGAAACACCATATATTTT.

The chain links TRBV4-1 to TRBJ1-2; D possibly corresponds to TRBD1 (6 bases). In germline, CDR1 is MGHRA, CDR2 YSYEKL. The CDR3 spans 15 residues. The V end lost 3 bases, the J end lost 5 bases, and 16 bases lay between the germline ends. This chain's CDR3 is CASSQETGSGYGYTF. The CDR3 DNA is TGCGCCAGCAGCCAGGAAACAGGGTCGGGATATGGCTACACCTTC.

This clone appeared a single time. CDR3 protein: CASKVDRGRSYEQYF. CDR3 sequence (DNA): TGTGCCAGCAAGGTTGACAGGGGAAGGTCCTACGAGCAGTACTTC. The chain joins TRBV28 to TRBJ2-7; 8 nucleotides match TRBD1. The V segment lost 7 bases and the J segment 1 base; nucleotides outside the gene matches: 9. CDR1 MDHEN and CDR2 SYDVKM come from the germline V gene. The CDR3 runs to 15 residues.

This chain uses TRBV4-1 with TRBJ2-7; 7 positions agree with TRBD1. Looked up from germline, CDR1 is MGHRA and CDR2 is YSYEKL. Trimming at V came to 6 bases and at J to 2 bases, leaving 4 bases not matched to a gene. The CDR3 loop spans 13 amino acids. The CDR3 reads CASRQGDAYEQYF. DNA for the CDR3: TGCGCCAGCAGGCAGGGGGACGCCTACGAGCAGTACTTC.